The following is a T cell receptor beta chain sequence with its context. Its target is unknown. V was shortened by 5 bases and J by 0 bases, with 13 bases between the two germline ends. CDR3 length equals 15 residues. CDR1 and CDR2 (germline): LNHDA, SQIVND (reference sequence). Sequenced by immunoSEQ multiplex PCR; TCRdb stores in-frame clones only, minus some. Of 150,000 to 200,000 clones listed, about 90% are singletons. This specimen comes from a study of T cell responses to AZD1222 COVID-19 vaccine. Study findings and constraints: Baseline testing showed seropositivity in only 5 or 6 AZD1222 recipients. Repertoire samples came only from after the peak T cell response. CD4 TCRs associated with vaccination spanned spike, dominating at 160-218 and 743-854. Females outnumbered males among donors, who were mostly white British; clonal diversity was possibly underestimated.

This sequence was found in an adult in good health. The input for sequencing was peripheral blood, taken on day 0 of AZD1222 vaccination. This chain connects TRBV19 to TRBJ1-1, with no clear D. The CDR3 DNA reads as TGTGCCAGTAGTCTGGTACAACTTATGAACACTGAAGCTTTCTTT. It encodes CASSLVQLMNTEAFF.